The subject of this entry is one T cell receptor (beta chain). The table came from immunoSEQ multiplex PCR; TCRdb's copy has only in-frame clones and leaves some out. The sample yields approximately 200,000 clones, approximately 82% seen once. The data were obtained in a study of cytomegalovirus exposure and HLA in healthy donors. V lost 6 bases to trimming and J lost 7 bases, with 14 bases between them. This CDR3 spans 13 amino acids. In germline, CDR1 is MGHRA, CDR2 YSYEKL. This chain connects TRBV4-1 to TRBJ2-3, with D uncertain. The sequence was collected from a woman aged 25 to 45 in good health and CMV-seropositive. Sequenced material: PBMCs. The CDR3 spells CASSPLWANTQYF. The CDR3 DNA is TGCGCCAGCAGTCCCCTGTGGGCGAATACGCAGTATTTT.